This T cell receptor beta chain was sequenced in a study of early T cells in non-severe SARS-CoV-2 infection. Study context: Sequencing was performed on bulk RNA from unsorted whole blood, leaving chains unpaired.

Researchers attached unique molecular identifiers to individual cDNA molecules. TCRdb itself ran the 5' RACE reads through MiXCR, one entry per CDR3 protein. The sample includes more than 55,000 distinct CDR3 sequences, around 12% of them seen just once. Overall study findings and caveats: Matching with VDJdb favored anti-spike CD8 responses (missing private and CD4 specificities).

The germline V gene encodes CDR1 GTSNPN and CDR2 SVGIG (reference sequence). This CDR3 has 13 amino acids. The V gene lost 5 bases and the J gene lost 8 bases, with 18 bases spanning the gap. Points on this clonotype: Its antigen is as yet unknown.

Sequenced material: whole blood. V usage is TRBV30 and J usage is TRBJ1-1, with a weak D call TRBD1 (6 bases). The source of this sequence is an adult who was a healthcare worker with PCR-confirmed SARS-CoV-2 infection or an uninfected control (not recorded which). The CDR3 coding sequence is TGTGCCTGGGGGGATCAGGGGCCCGAGGAAGCTTTCTTT. Its translation is CAWGDQGPEEAFF. The whole variable domain, filled in from reference TRBV30 and TRBJ1-1, reads SQTIHQWPATLVQPVGSPLSLECTVEGTSNPNLYWYRQAAGRGLQLLFYSVGIGQISSEVPQNLSASRPQDRQFILSSKKLLLSDSGFYLCAWGDQGPEEAFFGQGTRLTVV.